There are many counts of the clone carrying this TCR beta chain. Individual cDNA molecules were tagged with unique molecular identifiers. TCRdb redid the calling of the 5' RACE reads with MiXCR, one entry per CDR3 protein. Of around 89,000 distinct CDR3 sequences listed, approximately 15% are singletons. CDR3 size: 16 residues. V shed 6 bases and J shed 1 base, with 16 bases lying between them. CDR1 and CDR2 (germline): MNHNS, SASEGT. The data belong to a study of early T cells in non-severe SARS-CoV-2 infection. Across the study: RNA in bulk from unsorted whole blood was sequenced, and chains were unpaired.

The sample was whole blood. The rearrangement links TRBV6-1 to TRBJ2-1; D is uncertain. This receptor was taken from an adult who was a healthcare worker with PCR-confirmed SARS-CoV-2 infection or an uninfected control (not recorded which). The CDR3 nucleotides are TGTGCCAGCAGAGTTGGACCCCAGCCTTCCTACAATGAGCAGTTCTTC. This gives the protein CASRVGPQPSYNEQFF.